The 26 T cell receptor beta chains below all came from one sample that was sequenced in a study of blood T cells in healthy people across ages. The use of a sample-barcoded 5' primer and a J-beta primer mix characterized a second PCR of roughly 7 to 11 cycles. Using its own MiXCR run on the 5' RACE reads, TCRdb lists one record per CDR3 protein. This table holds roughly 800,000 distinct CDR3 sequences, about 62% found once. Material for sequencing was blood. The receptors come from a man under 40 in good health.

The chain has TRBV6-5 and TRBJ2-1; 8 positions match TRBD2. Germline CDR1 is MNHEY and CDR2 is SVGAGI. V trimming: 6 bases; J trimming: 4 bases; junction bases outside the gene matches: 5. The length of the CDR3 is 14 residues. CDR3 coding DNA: TGTGCCAGCAGGTCGAGCGGGGGTTACAATGAGCAGTTCTTC. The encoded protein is CASRSSGGYNEQFF.

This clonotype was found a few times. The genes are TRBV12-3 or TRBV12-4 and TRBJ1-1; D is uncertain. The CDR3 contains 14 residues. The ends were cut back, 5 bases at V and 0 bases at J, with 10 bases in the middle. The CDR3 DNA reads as TGTGCCAGCAGTAGGCCCTTGGTGAACACTGAAGCTTTCTTT. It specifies CASSRPLVNTEAFF.

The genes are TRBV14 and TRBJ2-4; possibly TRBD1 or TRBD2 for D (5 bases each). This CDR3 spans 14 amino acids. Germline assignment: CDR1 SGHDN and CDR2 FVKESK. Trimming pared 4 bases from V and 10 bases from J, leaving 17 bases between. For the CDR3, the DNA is TGTGCCAGCAGCCCCCGTGGGACCCTAAGTATTCAGTACTTC. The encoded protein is CASSPRGTLSIQYF.

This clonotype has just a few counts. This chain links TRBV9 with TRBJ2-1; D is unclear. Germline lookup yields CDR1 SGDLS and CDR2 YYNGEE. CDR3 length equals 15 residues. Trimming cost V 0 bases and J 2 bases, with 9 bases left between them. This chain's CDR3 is CASSVGWVAYNEQFF. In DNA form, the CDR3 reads TGTGCCAGCAGCGTAGGGTGGGTGGCCTACAATGAGCAGTTCTTC.

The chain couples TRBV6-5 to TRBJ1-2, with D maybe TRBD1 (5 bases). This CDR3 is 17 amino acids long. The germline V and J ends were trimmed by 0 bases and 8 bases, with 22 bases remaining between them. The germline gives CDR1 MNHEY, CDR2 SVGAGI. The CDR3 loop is CASSYSLWGGTEEGYTF. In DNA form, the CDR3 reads TGTGCCAGCAGTTACTCCCTCTGGGGGGGGACGGAAGAGGGCTACACCTTC.

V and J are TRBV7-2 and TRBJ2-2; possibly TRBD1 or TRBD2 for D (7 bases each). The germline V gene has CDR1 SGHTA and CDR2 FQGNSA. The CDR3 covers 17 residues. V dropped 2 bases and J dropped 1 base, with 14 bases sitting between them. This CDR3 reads CASSLNPRGGNTGELFF. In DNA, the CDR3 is TGTGCCAGCAGCTTAAACCCCAGGGGGGGGAACACCGGGGAGCTGTTTTTT.

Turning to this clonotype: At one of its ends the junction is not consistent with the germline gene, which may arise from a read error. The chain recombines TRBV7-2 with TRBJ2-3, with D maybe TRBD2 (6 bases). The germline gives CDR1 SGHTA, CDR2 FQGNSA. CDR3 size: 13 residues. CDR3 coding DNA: TGTGCCGGCAGCTACCGGGAGATTGATACGCAGTATTTT. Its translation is CAGSYREIDTQYF.

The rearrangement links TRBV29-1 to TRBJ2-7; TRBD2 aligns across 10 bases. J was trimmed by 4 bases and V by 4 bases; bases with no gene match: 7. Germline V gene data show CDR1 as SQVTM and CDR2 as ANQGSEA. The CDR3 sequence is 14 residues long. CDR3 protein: CSVVAGGGGYEQYF. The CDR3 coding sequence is TGCAGCGTTGTAGCGGGAGGAGGTGGATACGAGCAGTACTTC.

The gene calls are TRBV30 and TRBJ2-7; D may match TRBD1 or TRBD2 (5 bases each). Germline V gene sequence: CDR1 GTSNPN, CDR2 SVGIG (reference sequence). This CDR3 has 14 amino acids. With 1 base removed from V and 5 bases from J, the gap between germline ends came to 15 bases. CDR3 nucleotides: TGTGCCTGGAGTGGGGGACCCGTCCGGGACGAGCAGTACTTC. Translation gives CAWSGGPVRDEQYF. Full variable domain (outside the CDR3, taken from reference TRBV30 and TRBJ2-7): SQTIHQWPATLVQPVGSPLSLECTVEGTSNPNLYWYRQAAGRGLQLLFYSVGIGQISSEVPQNLSASRPQDRQFILSSKKLLLSDSGFYLCAWSGGPVRDEQYFGPGTRLTVT.

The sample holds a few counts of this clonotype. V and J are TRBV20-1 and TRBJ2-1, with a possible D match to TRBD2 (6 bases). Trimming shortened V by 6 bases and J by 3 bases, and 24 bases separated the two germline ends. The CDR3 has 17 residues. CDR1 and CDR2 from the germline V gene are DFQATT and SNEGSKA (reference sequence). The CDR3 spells CSARGTQPRLGYNEQFF. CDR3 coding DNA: TGCAGTGCCCGAGGGACTCAACCCCGGTTGGGCTACAATGAGCAGTTCTTC.

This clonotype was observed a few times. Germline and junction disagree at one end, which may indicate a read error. Here the CDR3 reads CATEGGRGYSEQFF. The CDR3, as DNA: TGTGCCACCGAGGGAGGCAGGGGGTACAGTGAGCAGTTCTTC. V is TRBV3-1 and J is TRBJ2-1; D possibly corresponds to TRBD1 (7 bases). The germline V gene encodes CDR1 LGHDT and CDR2 YNNKEL (reference sequence). The CDR3 runs to 14 residues.

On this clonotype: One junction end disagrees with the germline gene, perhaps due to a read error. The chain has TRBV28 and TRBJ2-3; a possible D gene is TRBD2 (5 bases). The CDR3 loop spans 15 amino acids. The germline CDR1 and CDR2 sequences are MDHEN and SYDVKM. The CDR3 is CASSLGGIDTDAQYF. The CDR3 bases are TGTGCCAGCTCCCTAGGAGGCATAGACACAGATGCGCAGTATTTT. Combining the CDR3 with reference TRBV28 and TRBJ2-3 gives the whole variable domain DVKVTQSSRYLVKRTGEKVFLECVQDMDHENMFWYRQDPGLGLRLIYFSYDVKMKEKGDIPEGYSVSREKKERFSLILESASTNQTSMYLCASSLGGIDTDAQYFGPGTRLTVL.

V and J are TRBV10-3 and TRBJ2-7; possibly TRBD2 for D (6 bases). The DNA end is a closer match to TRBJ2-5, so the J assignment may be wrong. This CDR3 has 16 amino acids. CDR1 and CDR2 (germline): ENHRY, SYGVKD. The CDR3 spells CAISDVNEEGLETQYF. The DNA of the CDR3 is TGTGCCATCAGTGACGTTAATGAGGAGGGCCTGGAGACCCAGTACTTC.

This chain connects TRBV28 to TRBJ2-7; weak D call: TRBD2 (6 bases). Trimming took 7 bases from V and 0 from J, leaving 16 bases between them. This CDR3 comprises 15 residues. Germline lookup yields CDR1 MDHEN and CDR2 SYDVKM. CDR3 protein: CASKSGETFSYEQYF. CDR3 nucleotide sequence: TGTGCCAGCAAATCGGGAGAGACGTTCTCCTACGAGCAGTACTTC.

CDR3 nucleotide sequence: TGTGCCCCACGGGGAGGCGGCACCTACCAAGAGACCCAGTACTTC. Its translation is CAPRGGGTYQETQYF. The J gene is TRBJ2-5, the V gene TRBV25-1; D perhaps matches TRBD2 (6 bases). Germline CDR1 MGHDK, CDR2 SYGVNS. The CDR3 is 15 residues long. V dropped 11 bases and J dropped 0 bases, with 19 bases sitting between them.

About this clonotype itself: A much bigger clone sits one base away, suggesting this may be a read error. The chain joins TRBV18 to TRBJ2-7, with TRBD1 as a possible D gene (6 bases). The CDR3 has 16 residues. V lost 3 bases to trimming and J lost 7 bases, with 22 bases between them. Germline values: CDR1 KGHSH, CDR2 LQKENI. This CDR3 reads CASSPSGQNFRNEQYF. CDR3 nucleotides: TGTGCCAGCTCACCGTCGGGACAAAACTTCCGCAATGAGCAGTACTTC.

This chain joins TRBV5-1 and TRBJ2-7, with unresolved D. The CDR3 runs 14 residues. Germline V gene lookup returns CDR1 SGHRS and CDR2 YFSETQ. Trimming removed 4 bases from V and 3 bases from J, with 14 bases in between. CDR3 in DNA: TGCGCCAGCAGCGGCACAGCAAACAACTACGAGCAGTACTTC. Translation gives CASSGTANNYEQYF.

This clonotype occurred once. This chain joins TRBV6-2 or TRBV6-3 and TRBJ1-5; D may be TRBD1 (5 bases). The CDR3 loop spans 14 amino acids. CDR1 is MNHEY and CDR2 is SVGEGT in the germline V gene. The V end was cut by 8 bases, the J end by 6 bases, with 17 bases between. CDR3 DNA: TGTGCCAGCGGTTGGCGGGGGGTAGGTCAGCCCCAGCATTTT. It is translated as CASGWRGVGQPQHF.

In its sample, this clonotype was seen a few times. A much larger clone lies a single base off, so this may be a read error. CDR3 amino acids: CSVINPGSFVNEQYF. The CDR3 DNA sequence: TGCAGCGTGATAAATCCAGGGAGCTTCGTAAATGAGCAGTACTTC. The chain is built from TRBV29-1 and TRBJ2-7, with D perhaps assigned TRBD1 or TRBD2 (5 bases each). The length of the CDR3 is 15 residues. Trimming took 6 bases from V and 7 from J, leaving 25 bases between them. Germline CDR1 and CDR2: SQVTM and ANQGSEA.

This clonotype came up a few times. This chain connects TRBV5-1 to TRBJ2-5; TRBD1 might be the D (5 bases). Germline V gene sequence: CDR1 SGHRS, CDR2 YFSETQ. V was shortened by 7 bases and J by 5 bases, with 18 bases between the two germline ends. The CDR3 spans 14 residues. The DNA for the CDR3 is TGCGCCAGCGCCCAGGGATATCTCTCGGAGACCCAGTACTTC. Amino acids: CASAQGYLSETQYF.

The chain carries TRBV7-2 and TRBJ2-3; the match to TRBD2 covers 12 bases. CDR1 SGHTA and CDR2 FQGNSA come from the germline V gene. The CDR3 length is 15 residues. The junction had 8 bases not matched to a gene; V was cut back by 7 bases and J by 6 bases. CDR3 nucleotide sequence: TGTGCCAGCACCTCTAGCGGGGGGGCCGGGGATACGCAGTATTTT. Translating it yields CASTSSGGAGDTQYF.

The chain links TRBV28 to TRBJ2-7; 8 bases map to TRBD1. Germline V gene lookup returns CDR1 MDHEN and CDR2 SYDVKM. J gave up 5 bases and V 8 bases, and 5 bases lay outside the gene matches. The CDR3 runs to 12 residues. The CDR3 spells CASDRGGNEQYF. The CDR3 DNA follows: TGTGCCAGCGACAGGGGAGGCAACGAGCAGTACTTC.

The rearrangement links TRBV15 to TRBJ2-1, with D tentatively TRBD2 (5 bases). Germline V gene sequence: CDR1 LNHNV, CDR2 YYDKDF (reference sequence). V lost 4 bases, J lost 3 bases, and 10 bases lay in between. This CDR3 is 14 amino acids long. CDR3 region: CATSKEAVYNEQFF. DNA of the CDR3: TGTGCCACCAGCAAGGAAGCGGTCTACAATGAGCAGTTCTTC.

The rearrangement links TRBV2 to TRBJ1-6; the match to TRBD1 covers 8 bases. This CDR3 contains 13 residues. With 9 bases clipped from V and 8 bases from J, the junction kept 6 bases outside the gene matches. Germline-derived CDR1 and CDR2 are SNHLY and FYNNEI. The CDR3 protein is CARGGQGYSPLHF. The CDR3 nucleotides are TGTGCCAGAGGAGGACAGGGATATTCACCCCTCCACTTT.

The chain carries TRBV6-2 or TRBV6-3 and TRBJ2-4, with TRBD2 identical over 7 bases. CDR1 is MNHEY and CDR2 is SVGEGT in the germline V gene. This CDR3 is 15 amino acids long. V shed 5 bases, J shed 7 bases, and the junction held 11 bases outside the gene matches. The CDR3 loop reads CASSRGGAGSNIQYF. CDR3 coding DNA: TGTGCCAGCAGTAGGGGAGGGGCCGGCAGCAACATTCAGTACTTC.

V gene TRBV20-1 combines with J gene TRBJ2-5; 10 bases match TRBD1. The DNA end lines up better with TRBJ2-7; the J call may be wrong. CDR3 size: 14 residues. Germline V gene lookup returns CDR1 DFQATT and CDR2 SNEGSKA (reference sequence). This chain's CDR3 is CSAVRDRGTYEQYF. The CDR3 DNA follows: TGCAGTGCTGTCCGGGACAGGGGCACCTACGAGCAGTACTTC.